The next 12 T cell receptor beta chains were all read from a single sample in a study of T cell responses to AZD1222 COVID-19 vaccine. This table comes from immunoSEQ multiplex PCR, and its TCRdb copy is limited to in-frame clones, with some not included. Of approximately 88,000 clones listed, approximately 91% were seen once; the top ten hold roughly 5.2%. The sample here was peripheral blood, taken 28 days after the second AZD1222 dose. The source of these receptors is an adult who received the AZD1222 COVID-19 vaccine.

This chain connects TRBV3-1 (or the pseudogene TRBV3-2) to TRBJ1-2, with D possibly TRBD1 on 6 matching bases. V was cut by 1 base and J by 4 bases, with 16 bases left in between. CDR1 is LGHDT and CDR2 is YNNKEL in the germline V gene (reference sequence). The CDR3 is 16 residues long. The DNA of the CDR3 is TGTGCCAGCAGCCAAGTGTCACAGGGTAGGAGCTATGGCTACACCTTC. Its translation is CASSQVSQGRSYGYTF.

This CDR3 reads CASSMRQASTDTQYF. In nucleotides, the CDR3 is TGTGCCAGTAGTATGAGACAGGCTAGCACAGATACGCAGTATTTT. The rearrangement joins TRBV19 to TRBJ2-3, with D perhaps TRBD1 (6 bases). Per germline, CDR1 LNHDA and CDR2 SQIVND (reference sequence). The CDR3 is 15 amino acids. The V and J ends lost 3 bases and 0 bases respectively, with 10 bases between them.

The rearrangement joins TRBV19 to TRBJ1-6, with 8 bases aligning to TRBD1. The CDR3 has 14 amino acids. Trimming took 9 bases from V and 5 from J; bases not matched to a gene: 6. Per germline, CDR1 LNHDA and CDR2 SQIVND (reference sequence). The chain's CDR3 is CASGRGLDNSPLHF. The CDR3 coding sequence is TGTGCCAGCGGCAGGGGGCTAGATAATTCACCCCTCCACTTT.

The gene calls are TRBV5-3 and TRBJ1-5; TRBD1 is a possible D gene (5 bases). TRBV5-3 is given ORF status, its function remaining uncertain. V was trimmed by 3 bases and J by 4 bases, leaving 14 bases between them. The CDR3 has 15 residues. CDR3 amino acids: CARSSTGTGNQPQHF. The CDR3 bases are TGTGCCAGAAGCTCAACCGGGACTGGGAATCAGCCCCAGCATTTT.

The V call is TRBV4-1, the J call TRBJ1-1; 12 bases are a match to TRBD1. The length of the CDR3 is 17 residues. The germline gives CDR1 MGHRA, CDR2 YSYEKL. The V and J ends lost 4 bases and 7 bases, in that order; junction bases with no gene match: 13. The CDR3 DNA reads as TGCGCCAGCAGCCCGGGACAGGGGGCTCCCTATAGTAGTGAAGCTTTCTTT. It is translated as CASSPGQGAPYSSEAFF.

The chain links TRBV7-9 to TRBJ1-1; 7 bases match TRBD1. V was clipped by 5 bases and J by 0 bases; unmatched bases: 3. The CDR3 contains 14 residues. Germline V lookup: CDR1 SEHNR, CDR2 FQNEAQ (reference sequence). The CDR3 is CASSLGQMNTEAFF. The CDR3, as DNA: TGTGCCAGCAGCCTGGGACAGATGAACACTGAAGCTTTCTTT. Looking up the rest from reference TRBV7-9 and TRBJ1-1 gives the full variable domain: DTGVSQNPRHKITKRGQNVTFRCDPISEHNRLYWYRQTLGQGPEFLTYFQNEAQLEKSRLLSDRFSAERPKGSFSTLEIQRTEQGDSAMYLCASSLGQMNTEAFFGQGTRLTVV.

V and J are TRBV12-3 or TRBV12-4 and TRBJ2-7; a weak D match, TRBD1 (6 bases). V was clipped by 5 bases and J by 0 bases, with 8 bases between them. This CDR3 contains 13 residues. The CDR3 sequence is CASSLRGSYEQYF. As DNA, the CDR3 is TGTGCCAGCAGTCTCAGGGGCTCCTACGAGCAGTACTTC.

The CDR3 nucleotides are TGTGCCAGTAGTACCACAGGGAGCTACGAGCAGTACTTC. Its protein is CASSTTGSYEQYF. The rearrangement uses TRBV19 and TRBJ2-7, with TRBD1 as a possible D gene (6 bases). The CDR3 is 13 amino acids. Germline V gene sequence: CDR1 LNHDA, CDR2 SQIVND (reference sequence). V lost 4 bases and J 3 bases, leaving 10 bases between the germline ends.

The chain links TRBV7-2 to TRBJ2-2; TRBD1 agrees at 7 bases. Trimming removed 5 bases from V and 7 bases from J; junction bases left unmatched: 7. Per the germline V gene, CDR1 is SGHTA and CDR2 is FQGNSA. This CDR3 contains 14 residues. The DNA for the CDR3 is TGTGCCAGCAGCCCGGGGACAGTGATCGGGGAGCTGTTTTTT. It codes for CASSPGTVIGELFF.

This sequence joins TRBV12-5 and TRBJ2-5; TRBD1 matches 9 bases. The CDR3 sequence is 15 residues long. The J segment lost 5 bases and the V segment lost 1 base, leaving 5 bases of the junction unmatched. The germline V gene has CDR1 LGHNT and CDR2 FRNRAP. The CDR3 loop is CASGLGTGVWETQYF. The CDR3 bases are TGTGCTAGTGGTTTGGGGACAGGGGTTTGGGAGACCCAGTACTTC.

The chain is built from TRBV6-2 or TRBV6-3 and TRBJ1-4; 7 bases map to TRBD1. This CDR3 spans 15 amino acids. Germline V gene lookup returns CDR1 MNHEY and CDR2 SVGEGT. V trimming: 5 bases; J trimming: 0 bases; junction bases outside the gene matches: 3. CDR3 bases: TGTGCCAGCAGTAGGGACAGTGCAACTAATGAAAAACTGTTTTTT. Protein sequence: CASSRDSATNEKLFF.

The chain employs TRBV6-5 and TRBJ1-2; 9 bases line up with TRBD1. Germline lookup yields CDR1 MNHEY and CDR2 SVGAGI. With V trimmed by 4 bases and J by 8 bases, 11 bases remained unmatched. The CDR3 totals 15 residues. For the CDR3, the DNA is TGTGCCAGCAGTTCCCCCGGGACAGGGAATCGAGGCTACACCTTC. This codes for CASSSPGTGNRGYTF.